These T cell receptor beta chains were read from a single sample in a study of blood T cell repertoires in COVID-19. TCRdb's table, derived via immunoSEQ multiplex PCR, lists solely in-frame clones and lacks some. This sample has about 100,000 clones, with about nine tenths found just once. Sequencing used peripheral blood. These receptors were collected from a man in his fifties or sixties with acute or convalescent COVID-19. The CDR3 runs from the conserved cysteine through the conserved F or W. D genes are given only for firm matches. The size entry is marked missing in some rows and otherwise reads once, few, many or a size class.

J	D	V	size	CDR3	DNA
TRBJ2-1	TRBD1	TRBV28	NA	CASSLWGTGGNEQFF	TGTGCCAGCAGTTTATGGGGGACAGGGGGCAATGAGCAGTTCTTC
TRBJ1-2	NA	TRBV7-2	NA	CASTLTGRDWGYTF	TGTGCCAGCACCCTTACGGGGAGGGACTGGGGCTACACCTTC
TRBJ2-1	NA	TRBV4-1	NA	CASSQDPTNSYNEQFF	TGCGCCAGCAGCCAAGATCCGACAAACTCCTACAATGAGCAGTTCTTC
TRBJ1-2	TRBD1	TRBV19	once	CASKKGTDYGYTF	TGTGCCAGTAAAAAAGGGACAGACTATGGCTACACCTTC
TRBJ1-6	NA	TRBV28	NA	CASSSAGDYSPLHF	TGTGCCAGCAGTTCAGCCGGGGACTATTCACCCCTCCACTTT
TRBJ2-5	NA	TRBV7-2	NA	CASSYDRYQETQYF	TGTGCCAGCAGCTATGACAGGTACCAAGAGACCCAGTACTTC
TRBJ2-2	NA	TRBV6-6	NA	CASSPPRGRGTGELFF	TGTGCCAGCAGCCCACCGCGGGGTCGGGGGACCGGGGAGCTGTTTTTT
TRBJ2-3	TRBD2	TRBV7-9	NA	CASSPGLAGGRTDTQYF	TGTGCCAGCAGCCCGGGACTAGCGGGGGGCCGCACAGATACGCAGTATTTT
TRBJ1-4	NA	TRBV6-2/TRBV6-3	NA	CASSPLPRQLFF	TGTGCCAGCAGCCCTCTACCGCGGCAACTGTTTTTT
TRBJ1-6	TRBD1	TRBV19	NA	CASSSRQGVVYNSPLHF	TGTGCCAGTAGTTCAAGACAGGGGGTTGTCTATAATTCACCCCTCCACTTT
TRBJ1-3	NA	TRBV6-5	NA	CASRRPQGTGNTIYF	TGTGCCAGCAGACGCCCCCAGGGGACTGGAAACACCATATATTTT
TRBJ2-7	NA	TRBV7-9	NA	CASSFNSEQYF	TGTGCCAGCAGCTTTAATTCCGAGCAGTACTTC
TRBJ2-1	TRBD2	TRBV6-4	NA	CASSELGGYYNEQFF	TGTGCCAGCAGTGAGTTGGGGGGGTACTACAATGAGCAGTTCTTC
TRBJ2-1	NA	TRBV12-3/TRBV12-4	NA	CASSSPYNEQFF	TGTGCCAGCAGCTCCCCCTACAATGAGCAGTTCTTC
TRBJ1-6	NA	TRBV28	NA	CASRGGLSSYNSPLHF	TGTGCCAGCAGGGGAGGACTAAGCTCCTATAATTCACCCCTCCACTTT
TRBJ2-1	TRBD2	TRBV10-3	NA	CATVSGGANNEQFF	TGTGCCACCGTGAGCGGGGGGGCGAACAATGAGCAGTTCTTC
TRBJ1-2	NA	TRBV25-1	few	CASSEAGDHYGYTF	TGTGCCAGCAGTGAGGCAGGGGATCACTATGGCTACACCTTC
TRBJ2-2	TRBD1	TRBV7-2	NA	CASSLATGGTGELFF	TGTGCCAGCAGCTTAGCGACAGGGGGGACCGGGGAGCTGTTTTTT
TRBJ2-1	NA	TRBV6-2/TRBV6-3	NA	CASSYARNNEQFF	TGTGCCAGCAGTTACGCCAGGAACAATGAGCAGTTCTTC
TRBJ1-6	NA	TRBV25-1	NA	CASRRGTNSPLHF	TGTGCCAGCAGACGGGGTACCAATTCACCCCTCCACTTT
TRBJ2-3	NA	TRBV24-1	NA	CATSDPGASRGTQYF	TGTGCCACCAGTGACCCGGGAGCCTCCCGGGGTACGCAGTATTTT
TRBJ1-6	NA	TRBV18	NA	CASSDRDTIYNSPLHF	TGTGCCAGCTCGGATAGGGACACTATCTATAATTCACCCCTCCACTTT
TRBJ2-5	TRBD2	TRBV2	NA	CASIQRGGQETQYF	TGTGCCAGCATCCAGCGGGGGGGCCAAGAGACCCAGTACTTC
TRBJ1-2	NA	TRBV5-1	NA	CASSSPLGQGFNYGYTF	TGCGCCAGCAGCTCCCCTTTGGGGCAGGGGTTTAACTATGGCTACACCTTC
TRBJ1-5	TRBD1	TRBV28	NA	CASSLQGQDNQPQHF	TGTGCCAGCAGTTTACAGGGACAGGATAATCAGCCCCAGCATTTT
TRBJ2-2	NA	TRBV5-5	NA	CASTNRGSLTGELFF	TGTGCCAGCACCAATAGGGGGTCCCTGACCGGGGAGCTGTTTTTT
TRBJ2-3	TRBD1	TRBV4-1	NA	CASSQWDRGTDTQYF	TGCGCCAGCAGCCAGTGGGACAGGGGTACAGATACGCAGTATTTT
TRBJ1-1	NA	TRBV7-8	NA	CASSHMGGNTEAFF	TGTGCCAGCAGTCACATGGGGGGAAACACTGAAGCTTTCTTT
TRBJ1-3	NA	TRBV6-2/TRBV6-3	NA	CASSYSGTSSGNTIYF	TGTGCCAGCAGTTACTCCGGGACATCCTCTGGAAACACCATATATTTT
TRBJ2-7	NA	TRBV6-2/TRBV6-3	NA	CASSYRTRWDEQYF	TGTGCCAGCAGTTACCGGACACGGTGGGACGAGCAGTACTTC
TRBJ2-5	TRBD2	TRBV11-2	NA	CASSPGLAGEETQYF	TGTGCCAGCAGCCCGGGACTAGCGGGGGAAGAGACCCAGTACTTC
TRBJ2-2	TRBD1	TRBV5-1	NA	CASTGTASTGELFF	TGCGCCAGCACCGGGACAGCCAGCACCGGGGAGCTGTTTTTT
TRBJ2-1	TRBD2	TRBV5-1	NA	CASSWGIAGGQNEQFF	TGCGCCAGCAGCTGGGGAATAGCGGGGGGGCAGAATGAGCAGTTCTTC
TRBJ2-1	NA	TRBV5-5	NA	CASSPYAQSSYNEQFF	TGTGCCAGCAGCCCCTATGCCCAAAGCTCCTACAATGAGCAGTTCTTC
TRBJ1-1	NA	TRBV2	NA	CASSEALLGTMNTEAFF	TGTGCCAGCAGTGAAGCGCTTCTGGGGACAATGAACACTGAAGCTTTCTTT
TRBJ2-7	TRBD1	TRBV6-5	NA	CASKGDRGAYEQYF	TGTGCCAGCAAAGGGGACAGGGGGGCCTACGAGCAGTACTTC
TRBJ2-3	TRBD2	TRBV3-1/TRBV3-2	NA	CASSPPGRAGGLSTDTQYF	TGTGCCAGCAGCCCCCCCGGGAGAGCGGGGGGTCTTAGCACAGATACGCAGTATTTT
TRBJ1-2	NA	TRBV18	NA	CASSPVGADGYTF	TGTGCCAGCTCACCAGTTGGGGCTGACGGCTACACCTTC
TRBJ2-5	NA	TRBV6-2/TRBV6-3	NA	CASSYAPGTQYF	TGTGCCAGCAGTTACGCGCCTGGGACCCAGTACTTC
TRBJ2-6	NA	TRBV5-1	NA	CASSLQGPQGSGANVLTF	TGCGCCAGCAGCTTGCAGGGGCCCCAAGGCTCTGGGGCCAACGTCCTGACTTTC
TRBJ1-2	NA	TRBV3-1/TRBV3-2	NA	CASSPWPQNNYGYTF	TGTGCCAGCAGCCCTTGGCCACAGAATAACTATGGCTACACCTTC
TRBJ2-3	TRBD2	TRBV3-1/TRBV3-2	NA	CASSQRGRGGHDTQYF	TGTGCCAGCAGCCAAAGGGGGCGGGGGGGCCACGATACGCAGTATTTT
TRBJ1-2	TRBD1	TRBV11-3	NA	CASSPRQGAYYGYTF	TGTGCCAGCAGCCCCCGGCAGGGGGCTTACTATGGCTACACCTTC
TRBJ1-4	NA	TRBV7-2	once	CASSLDGGRGEKLFF	TGTGCCAGCAGCTTAGACGGCGGGAGGGGTGAAAAACTGTTTTTT
TRBJ1-1	NA	TRBV6-5	once	CASRGWGPPEAFF	TGTGCCAGCAGGGGTTGGGGGCCCCCTGAAGCTTTCTTT
TRBJ2-5	TRBD2	TRBV2	few	CASRRLAGDPGTQYF	TGTGCCAGCAGGAGACTAGCGGGGGACCCGGGGACCCAGTACTTC
TRBJ1-2	TRBD1	TRBV28	NA	CASSPGTGAYGYTF	TGTGCCAGCAGTCCCGGGACAGGGGCCTATGGCTACACCTTC
TRBJ1-6	NA	TRBV27	NA	CASSLGSQSYNSPLHF	TGTGCCAGCAGTCTCGGGAGTCAGTCCTATAATTCACCCCTCCACTTT
TRBJ2-1	NA	TRBV28	NA	CASYSGLYNEQFF	TGTGCCAGCTACTCAGGCCTTTACAATGAGCAGTTCTTC
TRBJ1-4	TRBD1	TRBV14	NA	CASSQDLGQGYPATNEKLFF	TGTGCCAGCAGCCAAGATCTTGGACAGGGTTACCCCGCAACTAATGAAAAACTGTTTTTT
TRBJ2-3	NA	TRBV18	NA	CASSPNVPGGTARDTQYF	TGTGCCAGCTCACCAAACGTACCAGGGGGGACCGCCCGAGATACGCAGTATTTT
TRBJ2-1	TRBD2	TRBV24-1	NA	CATSAGTSHNEQFF	TGTGCCACCAGCGCCGGGACTAGCCACAATGAGCAGTTCTTC
TRBJ1-2	NA	TRBV5-5	NA	CASSPNGGYGYTF	TGTGCCAGCAGCCCCAACGGGGGCTATGGCTACACCTTC
TRBJ1-2	TRBD1	TRBV19	NA	CASRSGQGAGYGYTF	TGTGCCAGTAGATCGGGACAGGGGGCCGGCTATGGCTACACCTTC
TRBJ2-3	TRBD1	TRBV19	NA	CASSPRQGADTQYF	TGTGCCAGTAGTCCCCGACAGGGGGCGGATACGCAGTATTTT
TRBJ2-1	NA	TRBV4-1	NA	CASSQGTAALNEQFF	TGCGCCAGCAGCCAAGGTACAGCGGCCTTGAATGAGCAGTTCTTC
TRBJ2-1	NA	TRBV5-8	NA	CASSLDGYNEQFF	TGTGCCAGCAGTTTGGACGGCTACAATGAGCAGTTCTTC
TRBJ2-2	TRBD1	TRBV4-1	NA	CASSRRLTGANTGELFF	TGCGCCAGCAGCCGACGACTTACAGGGGCGAACACCGGGGAGCTGTTTTTT
TRBJ1-6	TRBD1	TRBV6-5	NA	CASTRDSVDSPLHF	TGTGCCAGCACCCGGGACAGTGTGGATTCACCCCTCCACTTT
TRBJ2-3	TRBD2	TRBV4-2	NA	CASSQDQKRGGHTDTQYF	TGTGCCAGCAGCCAAGATCAGAAGCGGGGGGGACACACAGATACGCAGTATTTT